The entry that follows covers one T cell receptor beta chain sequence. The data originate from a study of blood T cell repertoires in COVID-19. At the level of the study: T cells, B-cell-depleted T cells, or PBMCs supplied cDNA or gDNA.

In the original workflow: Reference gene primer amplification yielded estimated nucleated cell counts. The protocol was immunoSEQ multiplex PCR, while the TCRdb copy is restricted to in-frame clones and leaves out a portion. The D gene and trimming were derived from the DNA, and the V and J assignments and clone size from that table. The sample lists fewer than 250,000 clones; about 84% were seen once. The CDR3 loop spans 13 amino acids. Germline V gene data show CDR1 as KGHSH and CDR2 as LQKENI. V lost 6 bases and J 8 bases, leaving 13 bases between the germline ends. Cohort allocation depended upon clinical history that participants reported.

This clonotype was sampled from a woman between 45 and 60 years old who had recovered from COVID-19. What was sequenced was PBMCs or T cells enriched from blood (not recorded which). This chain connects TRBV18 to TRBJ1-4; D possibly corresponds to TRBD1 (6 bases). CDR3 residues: CASSRGGGEKLFF. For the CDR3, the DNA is TGTGCCAGCTCCCGGGGGGGCGGCGAAAAACTGTTTTTT.